These 12 T cell receptor beta chains came from one sample sequenced in a study of graft-versus-host responses after intestinal transplantation. Their cognate antigens are unknown. Sequencing used immunoSEQ multiplex PCR; TCRdb keeps in-frame clones, though not all of them. In the table there are over 90,000 clones, 90% to 95% of which are singletons. The sample here was unstimulated CD4+ T cells sorted from spleen or lymph node cells, taken before transplant. These receptors all stem from a human donor who was the organ donor for an intestinal transplant.

The V call is TRBV5-1, the J call TRBJ2-5; a possible D gene is TRBD1 (5 bases). V was shortened by 5 bases and J by 2 bases, with 13 bases between the two germline ends. The germline V gene has CDR1 SGHRS and CDR2 YFSETQ. The CDR3 has 14 residues. CDR3 nucleotides: TGCGCCAGCAGACCGCCAGGGTATCAAGAGACCCAGTACTTC. Encoded protein: CASRPPGYQETQYF. Full variable domain (remainder filled in from reference TRBV5-1 and TRBJ2-5): KAGVTQTPRYLIKTRGQQVTLSCSPISGHRSVSWYQQTPGQGLQFLFEYFSETQRNKGNFPGRFSGRQFSNSRSEMNVSTLELGDSALYLCASRPPGYQETQYFGPGTRLLVL.

The chain has TRBV27 and TRBJ2-5; D might be TRBD2 (5 bases). Germline assignment: CDR1 MNHEY and CDR2 SMNVEV (reference sequence). This CDR3 is 12 amino acids long. The germline V and J ends were trimmed by 5 bases and 5 bases, with 9 bases remaining between them. CDR3 loop: CASSQRGETQYF. CDR3 nucleotides: TGTGCCAGCAGTCAACGAGGGGAGACCCAGTACTTC.

The chain links TRBV4-2 to TRBJ1-2, with 9 bases fitting TRBD1. Germline-derived CDR1 and CDR2 are LGHNA and YNFKEQ. The CDR3 has 14 amino acids. The junction had 6 bases not matched to a gene; V was cut back by 4 bases and J by 6 bases. CDR3 DNA: TGTGCCAGCAGCCCTGGACAGGGGACGGATGGCTACACCTTC. Translating gives CASSPGQGTDGYTF.

The CDR3 spells CASSINGRNQPQHF. The CDR3 nucleotides are TGTGCCAGTAGTATTAATGGCAGGAATCAGCCCCAGCATTTT. This rearrangement joins TRBV19 to TRBJ1-5; no clear D. Trimming stripped 3 bases from V and 4 bases from J, with 10 bases between. Germline-derived CDR1 and CDR2 are LNHDA and SQIVND (reference sequence). The CDR3 sequence is 14 residues long.

This rearrangement joins TRBV27 to TRBJ1-1; 7 bases line up with TRBD1. The CDR3 has 14 residues. Germline lookup yields CDR1 MNHEY and CDR2 SMNVEV (reference sequence). V was pared by 6 bases and J by 1 base, with 5 bases of the junction left unmatched. DNA for the CDR3: TGTGCCAGCAGACCACAGGGGAAGAACACTGAAGCTTTCTTT. Residues: CASRPQGKNTEAFF.

CDR3: CASSEAWIRVGDGYTF. The DNA for the CDR3 is TGTGCCAGCAGTGAAGCATGGATCAGGGTTGGCGATGGCTACACCTTC. V and J are TRBV2 and TRBJ1-2; D may be TRBD1 (5 bases). This CDR3 contains 16 residues. Trimming took off 0 bases at V and 6 bases at J, with 17 bases between the two ends. Germline assignment: CDR1 SNHLY and CDR2 FYNNEI.

The chain couples TRBV6-4 to TRBJ1-6; D possibly corresponds to TRBD1 (5 bases). V lost 4 bases and J 10 bases, leaving 11 bases between the germline ends. Germline V gene lookup returns CDR1 MRHNA and CDR2 SNTAGT. The CDR3 has 13 residues. CDR3 in DNA: TGTGCCAGCAGTGGCTCGGGGGGATCACCCCTCCACTTT. Protein product: CASSGSGGSPLHF.

The chain uses TRBV7-8 and TRBJ1-5; 8 bases line up with TRBD1. The ends lost 3 bases at V and 4 bases at J; junction bases unmatched: 8. The CDR3 spans 16 residues. Germline V CDR1 and CDR2: SGHVS, FQNEAQ. The CDR3 here is CASSFIPGQVNQPQHF. Here the CDR3 DNA reads TGTGCCAGCAGCTTTATACCGGGACAGGTAAATCAGCCCCAGCATTTT.

This chain links TRBV6-1 with TRBJ1-3; TRBD1 is a possible D gene (6 bases). CDR3 size: 17 residues. With 3 bases removed from V and 4 bases from J, the gap between germline ends came to 19 bases. Per the germline V gene, CDR1 is MNHNS and CDR2 is SASEGT. CDR3 sequence reads: CASSERTYRVLGNTIYF. The DNA of the CDR3 is TGTGCCAGCAGTGAGCGGACTTACAGGGTATTGGGAAACACCATATATTTT.

V gene TRBV7-9 combines with J gene TRBJ1-1; no definite D call. V was trimmed by 3 bases and J by 3 bases, leaving 14 bases between them. The CDR3 consists of 15 residues. Germline CDR1 SEHNR, CDR2 FQNEAQ (reference sequence). The CDR3 reads CASSFGNDFDTEAFF. The CDR3, as DNA: TGTGCCAGCAGCTTCGGAAACGACTTTGACACTGAAGCTTTCTTT.

The V call is TRBV5-1, the J call TRBJ2-7; 12 positions match TRBD2. V lost 4 bases to trimming and J lost 4 bases; unmatched junction nucleotides: 3. This CDR3 is built from 14 residues. Germline V gene lookup returns CDR1 SGHRS and CDR2 YFSETQ. The CDR3 region has the DNA TGCGCCAGCAGCCAACTAGCGGGGGGTTACGAGCAGTACTTC. This encodes CASSQLAGGYEQYF.

The J gene is TRBJ2-7, the V gene TRBV19; 13 positions agree with TRBD2. The germline V gene encodes CDR1 LNHDA and CDR2 SQIVND (reference sequence). V trimming: 6 bases; J trimming: 3 bases; junction bases outside the gene matches: 5. CDR3 length equals 15 residues. CDR3: CASSDGTSGVYEQYF. In nucleotides, the CDR3 is TGTGCCAGTAGCGATGGGACTAGCGGGGTCTACGAGCAGTACTTC.